Reported below is one TCR beta chain. As yet, its antigen is unknown. This CDR3 is 15 amino acids long. Germline lookup yields CDR1 KGHDR and CDR2 SFDVKD. V was clipped by 4 bases and J by 4 bases, with 14 bases between them. TCRdb independently ran MiXCR on the reads; one entry per CDR3 protein. The table has some 700,000 distinct CDR3 sequences, approximately 40% seen once. The sample originates from a study of T cell repertoires in cytomegalovirus infection. Study background: The public TCR beta signatures pointed to both CMV infection and matching HLA type. General observations from the study: The ex vivo response was dominated by HLA-C-restricted CMV-specific TCR beta clonotypes. Accumulated public TCR beta family frequency recognized individuals carrying CMV together with the relevant HLA.

This clonotype originated in a human donor in good health (CMV status not recorded). Some clones in this sample may be carry-over from other donors' samples. Sequenced input: PBMCs. The chain combines TRBV24-1 with TRBJ2-3, with D maybe TRBD1 (5 bases). In nucleotides, the CDR3 is TGTGCCACCAGTGACGTAAGGGGCGCGGCAGATACGCAGTATTTT. Translation gives CATSDVRGAADTQYF.